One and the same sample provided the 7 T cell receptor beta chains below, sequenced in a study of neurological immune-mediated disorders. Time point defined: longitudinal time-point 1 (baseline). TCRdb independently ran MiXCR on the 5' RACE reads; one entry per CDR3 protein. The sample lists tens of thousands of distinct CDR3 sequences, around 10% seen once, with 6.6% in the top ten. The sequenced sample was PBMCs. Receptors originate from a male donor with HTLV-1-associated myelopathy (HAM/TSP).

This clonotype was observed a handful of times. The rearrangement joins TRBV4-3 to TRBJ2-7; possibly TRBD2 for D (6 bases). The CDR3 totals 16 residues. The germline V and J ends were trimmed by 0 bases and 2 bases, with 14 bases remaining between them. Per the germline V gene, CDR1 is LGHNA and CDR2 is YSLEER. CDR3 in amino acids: CASSQDLVGRTYEQYF. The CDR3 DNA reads TGCGCCAGCAGCCAAGATCTTGTCGGGAGAACCTACGAGCAGTACTTC.

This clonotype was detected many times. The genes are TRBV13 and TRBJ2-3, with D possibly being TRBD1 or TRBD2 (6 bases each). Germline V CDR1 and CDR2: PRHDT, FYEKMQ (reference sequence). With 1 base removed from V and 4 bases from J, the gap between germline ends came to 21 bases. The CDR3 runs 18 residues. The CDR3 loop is CASSLDDGTGRSADTQYF. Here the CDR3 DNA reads TGTGCCAGCAGCTTAGATGACGGCACAGGGAGGAGCGCAGATACGCAGTATTTT.

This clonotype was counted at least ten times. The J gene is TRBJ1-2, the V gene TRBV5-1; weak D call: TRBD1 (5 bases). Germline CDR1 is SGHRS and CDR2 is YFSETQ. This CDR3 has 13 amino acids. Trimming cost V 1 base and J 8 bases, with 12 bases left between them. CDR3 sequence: CASSLSGTNGYTF. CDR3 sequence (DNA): TGCGCCAGCAGCTTGTCAGGGACGAACGGCTACACCTTC.

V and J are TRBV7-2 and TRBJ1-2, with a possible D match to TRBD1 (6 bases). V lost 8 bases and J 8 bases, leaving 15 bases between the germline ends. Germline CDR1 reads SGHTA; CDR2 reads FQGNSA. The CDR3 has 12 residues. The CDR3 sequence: CASEGHREGYTF. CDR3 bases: TGTGCCAGCGAGGGACATAGGGAGGGCTACACCTTC.

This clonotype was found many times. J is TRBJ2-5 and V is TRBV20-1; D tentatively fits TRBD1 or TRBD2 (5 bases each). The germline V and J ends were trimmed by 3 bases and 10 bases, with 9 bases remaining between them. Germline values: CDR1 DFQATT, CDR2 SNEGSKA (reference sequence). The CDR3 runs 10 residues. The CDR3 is CSASVGDQYF. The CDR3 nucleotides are TGCAGTGCTAGTGTGGGGGACCAGTACTTC.

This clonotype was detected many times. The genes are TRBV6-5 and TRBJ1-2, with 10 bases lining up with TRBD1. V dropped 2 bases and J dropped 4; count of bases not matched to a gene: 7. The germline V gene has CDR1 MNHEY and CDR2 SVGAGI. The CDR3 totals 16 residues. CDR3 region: CASSYIRTGGSYGYTF. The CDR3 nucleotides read TGTGCCAGCAGTTACATCAGGACAGGGGGTAGCTATGGCTACACCTTC.

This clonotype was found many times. The CDR3 spells CASSELAGDTGELFF. As DNA, the CDR3 is TGTGCCAGCAGTGAACTAGCGGGGGACACCGGGGAGCTGTTTTTT. The rearrangement links TRBV6-1 to TRBJ2-2, with 10 bases matching TRBD2. Germline assignment: CDR1 MNHNS and CDR2 SASEGT. The V segment lost 2 bases and the J segment 3 bases; nucleotides outside the gene matches: 0. The CDR3 is 15 residues long.